This T cell receptor (beta chain) appears in the sequencing data of a study of T cells in Graves' hyperthyroidism and ophthalmopathy. Study-level points and caveats: Blood also carried most thyroid clonotypes expanded above 0.001.

There were TCR beta CDR3 regions amplified from RNA transcripts. Carried out on the TCR CDR3, a first-round RT-PCR used the HTBI primer set. From the multiplex PCR reads, TCRdb called clonotypes with MiXCR, one entry per CDR3 protein. The sample yields some 760,000 distinct CDR3 sequences, around 15% seen once. This clonotype was found many times. The antigen remains unidentified. Newly diagnosed hyperthyroidism, duration under 2 months, in patients aged 18 to 65. PBMCs were sourced from less than 12 ml fresh peripheral blood. V was pared by 4 bases and J by 1 base, with 8 bases between. The CDR3 has 12 residues. CDR1 and CDR2 from the germline V gene are GTSNPN and SVGIG (reference sequence).

The TCR sequence derives from a woman younger than 30 with Graves' hyperthyroidism. The genes are TRBV30 and TRBJ2-7; perhaps TRBD1 as D (5 bases). Sequencing used blood. Here the CDR3 reads CAWTRASYEQYF. CDR3 coding DNA: TGTGCCTGGACCAGGGCTTCCTACGAGCAGTACTTC.